The clone carrying this T cell receptor beta chain appeared a single time. Its antigen remains unidentified. The sample belongs to a study of cytomegalovirus exposure and HLA in healthy donors. Study-wide points: The investigators catalogued 150 to 200 TCR beta chains as cytomegalovirus-associated.

V was trimmed by 0 bases and J by 6 bases, leaving 15 bases between them. This CDR3 has 15 residues. Germline V gene sequence: CDR1 ENHRY, CDR2 SYGVKD. The protocol was immunoSEQ multiplex PCR, while the TCRdb copy is restricted to in-frame clones and leaves out a portion. This table holds tens of thousands of clones, about four fifths found once. Sequences were obtained from PBMCs. The source of this sequence is a woman aged 18-29 years in good health and CMV-seropositive. The chain carries TRBV10-3 and TRBJ2-7, with D possibly matching TRBD1 (6 bases). The CDR3 bases are TGTGCCATCAGTGAGTCCGCCCAACACAGGGTCGAGCAGTACTTC. It yields the protein CAISESAQHRVEQYF.